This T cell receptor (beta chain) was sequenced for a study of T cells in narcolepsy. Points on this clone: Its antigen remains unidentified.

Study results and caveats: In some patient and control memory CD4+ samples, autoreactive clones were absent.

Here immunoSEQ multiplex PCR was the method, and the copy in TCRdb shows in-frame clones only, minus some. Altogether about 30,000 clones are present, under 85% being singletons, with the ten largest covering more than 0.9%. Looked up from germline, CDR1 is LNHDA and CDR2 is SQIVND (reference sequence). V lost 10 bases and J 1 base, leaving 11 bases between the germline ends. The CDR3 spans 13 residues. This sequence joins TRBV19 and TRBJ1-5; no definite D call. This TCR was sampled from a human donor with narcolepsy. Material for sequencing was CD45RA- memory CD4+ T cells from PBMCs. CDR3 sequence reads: CAILRGSNQPQHF. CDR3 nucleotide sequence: TGTGCCATCCTCAGAGGGAGCAATCAGCCCCAGCATTTT.